What follows are 11 T cell receptor beta chains derived from one specimen sequenced in a study of beta chain features in type 1 diabetes. As every portion of the isolated RNA was reverse transcribed, the sequencing read expressed TCRB transcripts. Sequencing used immunoSEQ multiplex PCR; TCRdb keeps in-frame clones, though not all of them. The sample has 350,000 to 450,000 clones, about 15% seen once. Specimen: naive CD4+ T cells from blood. These receptor sequences come from a woman aged 18-30 years in good health.

The chain is built from TRBV27 and TRBJ2-4, with D unresolved. This CDR3 comprises 13 residues. CDR1 is MNHEY and CDR2 is SMNVEV in the germline V gene (reference sequence). Trimming cost V 6 bases and J 3 bases, with 9 bases left between them. The CDR3 DNA sequence: TGTGCCAGCAGACCGGCAGGCAAAAACATTCAGTACTTC. Translation gives CASRPAGKNIQYF.

This clone has just a few counts. This chain uses TRBV10-3 with TRBJ2-7, with D possibly TRBD2 on 6 matching bases. CDR1 is ENHRY and CDR2 is SYGVKD in the germline V gene. The V and J ends lost 10 bases and 3 bases respectively, with 16 bases between them. The CDR3 is 13 amino acids. The CDR3 bases are TGTGCCACGGGCGGGACCTCATTCTACGAGCAGTACTTC. Translating gives CATGGTSFYEQYF.

As to this clone: The same CDR3 also results from other DNA sequences found in this sample. The V and J genes are TRBV9 and TRBJ2-5; D unresolved. The CDR3 is made up of 13 amino acids. Germline loops: CDR1 SGDLS, CDR2 YYNGEE. Trimming left V 0 bases short and J 4 bases short, with 7 bases between. The CDR3 DNA reads TGTGCCAGCAGCGTAGAAGCCCGAGAGACCCAGTACTTC. It specifies CASSVEARETQYF.

This sequence joins TRBV20-1 and TRBJ1-1; weak D call: TRBD1 (6 bases). V was pared by 1 base and J by 9 bases, with 9 bases between. Per the germline V gene, CDR1 is DFQATT and CDR2 is SNEGSKA (reference sequence). The CDR3 runs 11 residues. The CDR3 DNA sequence: TGCAGTGCTAGAGGGCGGGGGCAAGCTTTCTTT. Translating gives CSARGRGQAFF.

This clone was recorded a few times. Other nucleotide sequences in the sample specify the same CDR3. V usage is TRBV18 and J usage is TRBJ2-7, with D unresolved. The CDR3 contains 13 residues. The V gene lost 3 bases and the J gene lost 1 base, with 7 bases spanning the gap. Germline CDR1 KGHSH, CDR2 LQKENI. As DNA, the CDR3 is TGTGCCAGCTCACCTAGCCAATCCTACGAGCAGTACTTC. This gives the protein CASSPSQSYEQYF.

This clone has a handful of counts. V gene TRBV7-8 combines with J gene TRBJ2-3, with TRBD2 as a possible D gene (5 bases). The CDR3 has 13 amino acids. Germline CDR1 and CDR2: SGHVS and FQNEAQ. V was cut by 5 bases and J by 11 bases, with 17 bases left in between. CDR3 amino acids: CASSPGPGMKQYF. In nucleotides, the CDR3 is TGTGCCAGCAGCCCCGGTCCGGGGATGAAGCAGTATTTT.

The V gene is TRBV19, the J gene TRBJ1-5; 9 bases align to TRBD1. CDR1 LNHDA and CDR2 SQIVND come from the germline V gene (reference sequence). The length of the CDR3 is 15 residues. V trimming: 4 bases; J trimming: 9 bases; junction bases outside the gene matches: 10. The CDR3 DNA reads as TGTGCCAGTAGTAGGTCGACAGGGGGGAGTCGGCCCCAGCATTTT. This translates into CASSRSTGGSRPQHF.

The chain recombines TRBV9 with TRBJ1-4; a weak D match, TRBD1 (6 bases). The CDR3 is 14 residues long. The V gene lost 3 bases and the J gene lost 7 bases, with 13 bases spanning the gap. Per the germline V gene, CDR1 is SGDLS and CDR2 is YYNGEE. The CDR3 nucleotides are TGTGCCAGCAGCGCTACAGGGTGGGCTGAAAAACTGTTTTTT. Translating gives CASSATGWAEKLFF.

The chain joins TRBV28 to TRBJ1-5; 10 bases map to TRBD1. The CDR3 is 16 residues long. J gave up 4 bases and V 7 bases, and 10 bases lay outside the gene matches. Germline V gives CDR1 MDHEN, CDR2 SYDVKM. The CDR3 DNA reads as TGTGCCAGCAAGACAGGGGGCCCTCCGAGGAATCAGCCCCAGCATTTT. Translation: CASKTGGPPRNQPQHF.

This chain connects TRBV6-1 to TRBJ2-7; D may be TRBD2 (6 bases). CDR3 size: 15 residues. The V end was cut by 5 bases, the J end by 2 bases, with 16 bases between. The V gene's germline CDR1 is MNHNS and CDR2 SASEGT. The CDR3 nucleotides are TGTGCCAGCAGTCTGGACGGGGGAAGGCCCTACGAGCAGTACTTC. Protein: CASSLDGGRPYEQYF.

The V call is TRBV4-3, the J call TRBJ1-1; TRBD1 agrees at 10 bases. The CDR3 spans 15 residues. V lost 4 bases and J lost 0; bases outside the gene matches: 2. Germline lookup yields CDR1 LGHNA and CDR2 YSLEER. For the CDR3, the DNA is TGCGCCAGCAGCCGAGACAGGGGGCTGAACACTGAAGCTTTCTTT. Amino acid sequence: CASSRDRGLNTEAFF.